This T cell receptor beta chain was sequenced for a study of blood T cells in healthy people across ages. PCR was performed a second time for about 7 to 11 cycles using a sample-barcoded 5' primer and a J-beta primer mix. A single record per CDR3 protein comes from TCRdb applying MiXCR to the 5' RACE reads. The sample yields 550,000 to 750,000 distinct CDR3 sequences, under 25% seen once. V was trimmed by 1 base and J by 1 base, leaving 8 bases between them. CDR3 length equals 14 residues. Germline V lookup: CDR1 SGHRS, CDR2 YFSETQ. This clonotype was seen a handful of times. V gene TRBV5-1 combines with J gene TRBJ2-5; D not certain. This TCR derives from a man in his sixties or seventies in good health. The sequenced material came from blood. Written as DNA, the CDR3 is TGCGCCAGCAGCTTGCCGGGTCCCCAAGAGACCCAGTACTTC. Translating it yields CASSLPGPQETQYF.